Included here is one T cell receptor (beta chain) sequence, with context. Its antigen is still unknown. Trimming took 0 bases from V and 5 from J; bases not matched to a gene: 7. Per germline, CDR1 MNHEY and CDR2 SVGAGI. CDR3 size: 16 residues. It was with 60 Vbeta and 13 Jbeta primers that the PCR ran. TCRdb's table, derived via immunoSEQ multiplex PCR, lists solely in-frame clones and lacks some. This table holds more than 50,000 clones. This sample was included in a study of cytomegalovirus exposure and HLA in healthy donors. Study findings and constraints: Available immune exposure information covered CMV serostatus only. The majority of TCR sequences were rare, yet some public TCRs appeared in many donors. A later analysis reportedly identified an Asian-associated ancestry cluster as carrying fewer N-insertions than the approximately 620-donor mean.

The sample was PBMCs. This clonotype was sampled from a woman in her 40s in good health and CMV-seronegative. V is TRBV6-5 and J is TRBJ1-1; 9 nucleotides line up with TRBD1. The CDR3 spells CASSYSWDRVGTEAFF. CDR3 in DNA: TGTGCCAGCAGTTACTCCTGGGACAGGGTCGGTACTGAAGCTTTCTTT.